The 25 T cell receptor beta chains below were found in one sample sequenced in a study of blood T cell repertoires in COVID-19. Sequencing used immunoSEQ multiplex PCR; TCRdb keeps in-frame clones, though not all of them. The sample has 150,000 to 200,000 clones; more than 75% are singletons. The material sequenced was peripheral blood. The receptors stem from a human donor in a cohort sampled during active COVID-19.

The chain uses TRBV4-2 and TRBJ2-5, with a possible D match to TRBD1 (6 bases). V shed 5 bases and J shed 2 bases, with 9 bases lying between them. CDR1 is LGHNA, CDR2 YNFKEQ, per germline. This CDR3 is 13 amino acids long. The CDR3 DNA sequence: TGTGCCAGCAGCTCGGACAGACAAGAGACCCAGTACTTC. This encodes CASSSDRQETQYF.

This chain links TRBV21-1 with TRBJ2-2; TRBD2 is the table's D call and was not checked against the DNA. TRBV21-1 is labeled a pseudogene. The CDR3 totals 16 residues. As DNA, the CDR3 is TGTGCCAGCAAAACGAGACTAGCGGGATATAACGGGGAGCTGTTTTTT. Protein: CASKTRLAGYNGELFF.

This clone was seen only a few times. The rearrangement uses TRBV5-5 and TRBJ2-7, with D perhaps TRBD2 (6 bases). Trimming removed 4 bases at V and 2 bases at J, with 19 bases between. Germline CDR1 reads SGHKS; CDR2 reads YYEKEE (reference sequence). This CDR3 is built from 16 residues. This CDR3 is CASSLGISGEAYEQYF. CDR3 in DNA: TGTGCCAGCAGCCTGGGAATTTCTGGGGAGGCCTACGAGCAGTACTTC.

As to this clone: One junction end does not reproduce the germline sequence, and a read error may be involved. J is TRBJ2-6 and V is TRBV7-7, with 13 bases aligning to TRBD2. The germline V gene has CDR1 SSHAT and CDR2 FNYEAQ (reference sequence). The length of the CDR3 is 19 residues. CDR3: CASSPGLAGAVSGANVLTF. The CDR3 DNA reads TGTGCTAGCAGCCCTGGACTAGCGGGGGCTGTCTCTGGGGCCAACGTCCTGACTTTC.

About this clone: Possible read error: a much larger clone is one base away. The sample carries other DNA sequences with the same CDR3. CDR3 protein: CASSEITRGGAAFTGELFF. For the CDR3, the DNA is TGTGCCAGCAGTGAGATAACTCGCGGGGGGGCTGCCTTCACCGGGGAGCTGTTTTTT. The chain employs TRBV2 and TRBJ2-2; TRBD2 matches 9 bases. CDR1 SNHLY and CDR2 FYNNEI come from the germline V gene. CDR3 length equals 19 residues. V was pared by 3 bases and J by 4 bases, with 15 bases of the junction left unmatched. The entire variable domain, with the rest obtained from reference TRBV2 and TRBJ2-2, is as follows: EPEVTQTPSHQVTQMGQEVILRCVPISNHLYFYWYRQILGQKVEFLVSFYNNEISEKSEIFDDQFSVERPDGSNFTLKIRSTKLEDSAMYFCASSEITRGGAAFTGELFFGEGSRLTVL.

The V and J genes are TRBV4-2 and TRBJ2-5; 12 bases are a match to TRBD2. V was pared by 0 bases and J by 5 bases, with 4 bases of the junction left unmatched. The CDR3 is 16 amino acids. The germline gives CDR1 LGHNA, CDR2 YNFKEQ. The CDR3 nucleotides are TGTGCCAGCAGCCAAGAAATGACTAGCGGGAGCGAGACCCAGTACTTC. It yields the protein CASSQEMTSGSETQYF.

The chain recombines TRBV2 with TRBJ1-2; D is ambiguous. The germline V gene has CDR1 SNHLY and CDR2 FYNNEI. Trimming shortened V by 7 bases and J by 4 bases, and 13 bases separated the two germline ends. The CDR3 length is 13 residues. CDR3 protein: CASTWQDFYGYTF. CDR3 sequence (DNA): TGTGCCAGCACCTGGCAGGATTTCTATGGCTACACCTTC.

The chain's CDR3 is CAISENLQGAFF. The CDR3 DNA follows: TGTGCCATCAGTGAGAATCTACAGGGGGCTTTCTTT. The chain joins TRBV10-3 to TRBJ1-1; 7 bases agree with TRBD1. This CDR3 has 12 amino acids. The trim removed 2 bases at V and 11 bases at J, leaving 5 bases unmatched. Germline V gene lookup returns CDR1 ENHRY and CDR2 SYGVKD.

Only one count was recorded for this clone. The CDR3 nucleotides are TGTGCCAGCAGCTTGGTGGGACTAGCGGGAGGAGACAATGAGCAGTTCTTC. It translates to CASSLVGLAGGDNEQFF. The rearrangement links TRBV5-6 to TRBJ2-1, with 15 bases aligning to TRBD2. V was pared by 0 bases and J by 5 bases, with 3 bases of the junction left unmatched. The CDR3 contains 17 residues. Germline V CDR1 and CDR2: SGHDT, YYEEEE. Complete variable domain (other parts from reference TRBV5-6 and TRBJ2-1): DAGVTQSPTHLIKTRGQQVTLRCSPKSGHDTVSWYQQALGQGPQFIFQYYEEEERQRGNFPDRFSGHQFPNYSSELNVNALLLGDSALYLCASSLVGLAGGDNEQFFGPGTRLTVL.

The V and J genes are TRBV7-2 and TRBJ2-5, with a tentative D call TRBD2 (5 bases). This CDR3 is 13 amino acids long. V lost 1 base, J lost 5 bases, and 8 bases lay in between. Per germline, CDR1 SGHTA and CDR2 FQGNSA. This CDR3 is CASSLGGSETQYF. CDR3 in DNA: TGTGCCAGCAGCTTAGGAGGGTCGGAGACCCAGTACTTC.

The chain is built from TRBV7-2 and TRBJ2-3; the D is unclear. The CDR3 consists of 15 residues. Per germline, CDR1 SGHTA and CDR2 FQGNSA. The V end was cut by 3 bases, the J end by 4 bases, with 14 bases between. The CDR3 DNA reads as TGTGCCAGCAGCTTTGACGCGCGTACAGCAGATACGCAGTATTTT. This codes for CASSFDARTADTQYF.

The rearrangement links TRBV4-3 to TRBJ2-2, with TRBD2 identical over 7 bases. CDR1 is LGHNA, CDR2 YSLEER, per germline. The CDR3 spans 16 residues. Unmatched junction bases numbered 6, after V lost 0 bases and J lost 5 bases. CDR3 residues: CASSQEFSGGTGELFF. The CDR3 DNA reads TGCGCCAGCAGCCAAGAGTTCTCGGGAGGTACCGGGGAGCTGTTTTTT.

This chain uses TRBV5-4 with TRBJ1-1; D not resolved. Germline V gives CDR1 SGHNT, CDR2 YYREEE (reference sequence). V lost 4 bases and J 4 bases, leaving 11 bases between the germline ends. The CDR3 loop spans 13 amino acids. CDR3 nucleotides: TGTGCCAGCAGCCCCCCTAGTGGCACTGAAGCTTTCTTT. Residues: CASSPPSGTEAFF.

Concerning this clone: Other DNA sequences of this sample code for an identical CDR3. The J gene is TRBJ1-1, the V gene TRBV18; maybe TRBD1 (5 bases). V lost 1 base and J 2 bases, leaving 8 bases between the germline ends. The length of the CDR3 is 14 residues. Germline CDR1 KGHSH, CDR2 LQKENI. The CDR3 bases are TGTGCCAGCTCACCACAGGGGCTTAACACTGAAGCTTTCTTT. It yields the protein CASSPQGLNTEAFF.

The rearrangement joins TRBV7-2 to TRBJ1-1; 9 bases match TRBD1. Germline V gene data show CDR1 as SGHTA and CDR2 as FQGNSA. The CDR3 loop spans 16 amino acids. V shed 0 bases and J 1 base; nucleotides not matched to a gene: 3. The CDR3 DNA follows: TGTGCCAGCAGCTTAGCCGGGACAGGGTGGAACACTGAAGCTTTCTTT. Its protein product is CASSLAGTGWNTEAFF. Looking up the rest from reference TRBV7-2 and TRBJ1-1 gives the full variable domain: GAGVSQSPSNKVTEKGKDVELRCDPISGHTALYWYRQSLGQGLEFLIYFQGNSAPDKSGLPSDRFSAERTGGSVSTLTIQRTQQEDSAVYLCASSLAGTGWNTEAFFGQGTRLTVV.

V gene TRBV18 combines with J gene TRBJ1-5; maybe TRBD1 (5 bases). The CDR3 totals 15 residues. In germline, CDR1 is KGHSH, CDR2 LQKENI. Trimming removed 6 bases from V and 4 bases from J, with 16 bases in between. CDR3 region: CASSQSGPGNQPQHF. The CDR3 region has the DNA TGTGCCAGCTCCCAATCAGGACCAGGGAATCAGCCCCAGCATTTT.

The chain employs TRBV6-2 or TRBV6-3 and TRBJ2-1; 11 nucleotides agree with TRBD2. The V gene end was trimmed by 0 bases and the J gene end by 0 bases; junction bases not matched to a gene: 1. Germline V gives CDR1 MNHEY, CDR2 SVGEGT. This CDR3 region has 17 residues. CDR3 sequence: CASSYSSGGVSYNEQFF. CDR3 in DNA: TGTGCCAGCAGTTACTCTAGCGGGGGGGTCTCCTACAATGAGCAGTTCTTC.

CDR3 in amino acids: CASSLSQGLLTDTQYF. The CDR3 region has the DNA TGTGCCAGCAGTTTATCCCAGGGCCTCCTCACCGATACGCAGTATTTT. The chain is built from TRBV27 and TRBJ2-3; D is possibly TRBD1 (5 bases). Germline CDR1 and CDR2: MNHEY and SMNVEV (reference sequence). This CDR3 is 16 amino acids long. V was trimmed by 0 bases and J by 6 bases, leaving 16 bases between them.

This chain connects TRBV6-5 to TRBJ1-2; 7 positions agree with TRBD1. This CDR3 contains 14 residues. Losses at the gene ends were 6 bases for V and 4 bases for J; bases not matched to a gene: 8. Germline V CDR1 and CDR2: MNHEY, SVGAGI. This chain's CDR3 is CASSGGQYSYGYTF. The CDR3 DNA reads TGTGCCAGCAGCGGGGGACAGTACTCCTATGGCTACACCTTC.

The chain recombines TRBV7-2 with TRBJ2-1, with TRBD2 matching over 12 bases. V shed 1 base and J 5 bases; nucleotides not matched to a gene: 3. This CDR3 has 16 residues. Germline CDR1 reads SGHTA; CDR2 reads FQGNSA. CDR3 in DNA: TGTGCCAGCAGCTTAGATCTAGCGGGAGGGAACAATGAGCAGTTCTTC. Translating it yields CASSLDLAGGNNEQFF.

CDR3 coding DNA: TGTGCCAGCAGCGTAAGACTGGGGCAGGGGGCAGGGAATGAGCAGTTCTTC. It specifies CASSVRLGQGAGNEQFF. The chain has TRBV9 and TRBJ2-1; 8 bases agree with TRBD1. The CDR3 loop spans 17 amino acids. J was trimmed by 7 bases and V by 1 base; bases with no gene match: 13. The germline CDR1 and CDR2 sequences are SGDLS and YYNGEE. Variable domain in full (rest from reference TRBV9 and TRBJ2-1): DSGVTQTPKHLITATGQRVTLRCSPRSGDLSVYWYQQSLDQGLQFLIQYYNGEERAKGNILERFSAQQFPDLHSELNLSSLELGDSALYFCASSVRLGQGAGNEQFFGPGTRLTVL.

The chain recombines TRBV7-9 with TRBJ2-1, with TRBD2 matching 11 bases. V was pared by 6 bases and J by 2 bases, with 6 bases of the junction left unmatched. The CDR3 runs to 16 residues. The germline gives CDR1 SEHNR, CDR2 FQNEAQ (reference sequence). The CDR3, as DNA: TGTGCCAGCAGACTTCTAGCGGGAGGCCCCTACAATGAGCAGTTCTTC. Translation: CASRLLAGGPYNEQFF.

The genes are TRBV6-5 and TRBJ2-4, with D possibly being TRBD1 (5 bases). V was cut by 6 bases and J by 5 bases, with 17 bases left in between. CDR1 and CDR2 (germline): MNHEY, SVGAGI. CDR3 length: 15 residues. CDR3 DNA sequence: TGTGCCAGCAGCCAAACCCGACAGACCCAAAACATTCAGTACTTC. This gives the protein CASSQTRQTQNIQYF.

V usage is TRBV2 and J usage is TRBJ2-2; 8 positions agree with TRBD2. Germline V gene data show CDR1 as SNHLY and CDR2 as FYNNEI. This CDR3 has 12 residues. CDR3 loop: CAPGGGRGELFF. CDR3 nucleotides: TGTGCGCCCGGGGGGGGCCGCGGGGAGCTGTTTTTT.

The chain has TRBV11-2 and TRBJ2-1; 9 bases map to TRBD1. The CDR3 consists of 15 residues. Germline values: CDR1 SGHAT, CDR2 FQNNGV. J lost 4 bases, V lost 5 bases, and 6 bases had no gene match. This chain's CDR3 is CASSQTGGFYNEQFF. For the CDR3, the DNA is TGTGCCAGCAGCCAGACAGGGGGTTTTTACAATGAGCAGTTCTTC.